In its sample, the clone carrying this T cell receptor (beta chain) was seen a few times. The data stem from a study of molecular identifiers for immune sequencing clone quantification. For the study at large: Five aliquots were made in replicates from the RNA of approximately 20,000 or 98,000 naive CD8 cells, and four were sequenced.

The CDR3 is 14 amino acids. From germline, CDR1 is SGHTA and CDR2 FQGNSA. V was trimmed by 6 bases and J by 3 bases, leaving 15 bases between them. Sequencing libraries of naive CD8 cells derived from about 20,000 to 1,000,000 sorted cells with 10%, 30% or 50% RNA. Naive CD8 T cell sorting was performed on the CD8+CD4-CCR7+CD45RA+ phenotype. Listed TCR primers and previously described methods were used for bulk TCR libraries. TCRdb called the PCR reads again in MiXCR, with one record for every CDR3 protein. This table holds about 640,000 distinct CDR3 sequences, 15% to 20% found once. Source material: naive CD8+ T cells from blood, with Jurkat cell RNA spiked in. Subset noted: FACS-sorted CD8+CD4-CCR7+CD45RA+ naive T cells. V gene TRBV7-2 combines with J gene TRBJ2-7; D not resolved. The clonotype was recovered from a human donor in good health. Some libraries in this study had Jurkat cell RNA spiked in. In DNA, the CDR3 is TGTGCCAGCAGTTCTAGTGGGCAGAACTACGAGCAGTACTTC. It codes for CASSSSGQNYEQYF.